This T cell receptor (beta chain) emerged from a study of CD8 T cells in ankylosing spondylitis. V gave up 0 bases and J gave up 5 bases, with 17 bases separating them. Germline loops: CDR1 MNHEY, CDR2 SMNVEV (reference sequence). The CDR3 sequence is 16 residues long. TCRdb re-derived calls from the 5' RACE reads in MiXCR, one entry per CDR3 protein. The sample has roughly 150,000 distinct CDR3 sequences, 9.8% seen once. The chain carries TRBV27 and TRBJ2-7; tentatively, D is TRBD1 or TRBD2 (7 bases each). Sequenced sample: blood, either unsorted or a sorted T cell fraction (not recorded which). The sequence derives from a female donor with ankylosing spondylitis or in good health (not recorded which). Here the CDR3 DNA reads TGTGCCAGCAGTTTATCAGGGCAGGGGGGGGTCCACGAGCAGTACTTC. As protein: CASSLSGQGGVHEQYF.